Below, 15 T cell receptor beta chains from the same sample are listed, as sequenced in a study of blood T cells in healthy people across ages. Together with a sample-barcoded 5' primer, a J-beta primer mix was included in a second PCR lasting roughly 6 to 12 cycles. In TCRdb, the 5' RACE reads were re-called with MiXCR into one record per CDR3 protein. This sample has around 1,800,000 distinct CDR3 sequences, with 39% found just once. Sequenced: blood. The source of these receptors is a human donor in good health.

This clonotype was seen a few times. The chain joins TRBV27 to TRBJ1-4; possibly TRBD1 for D (6 bases). Trimming shortened V by 1 base and J by 7 bases, and 13 bases separated the two germline ends. Germline lookup yields CDR1 MNHEY and CDR2 SMNVEV (reference sequence). There are 15 residues in the CDR3. The CDR3 nucleotides read TGTGCCAGCAGTTTATTTCCGGGGGCGGGTGAAAAACTGTTTTTT. Protein: CASSLFPGAGEKLFF.

The J gene is TRBJ2-3, the V gene TRBV20-1; tentatively, D is TRBD1 (6 bases). There are 14 residues in the CDR3. In germline, CDR1 is DFQATT, CDR2 SNEGSKA (reference sequence). Trimming removed 4 bases at V and 0 bases at J, with 11 bases between. As DNA, the CDR3 is TGCAGTGCTACATGGGACACTAGCACAGATACGCAGTATTTT. It encodes CSATWDTSTDTQYF.

Here the CDR3 reads CASSQDHSAGRQETQYF. In DNA, the CDR3 is TGCGCCAGCAGCCAAGATCATAGTGCAGGGCGCCAAGAGACCCAGTACTTC. This sequence joins TRBV4-3 and TRBJ2-5, with D possibly matching TRBD1 (5 bases). The germline gives CDR1 LGHNA, CDR2 YSLEER. V was cut by 0 bases and J by 1 base, with 15 bases left in between. The CDR3 consists of 17 residues.

V is TRBV7-8 and J is TRBJ1-6; 7 positions match TRBD1. Per germline, CDR1 SGHVS and CDR2 FQNEAQ. The CDR3 covers 15 residues. Trimming at V came to 4 bases and at J to 7 bases, leaving 7 bases not matched to a gene. The CDR3 coding sequence is TGTGCCAGCAGCTCCCTGGGACAGCTCAATTCACCCCTCCACTTT. Protein: CASSSLGQLNSPLHF.

As for this clonotype: Relative to the germline gene, one junction end is altered; a read error may explain this. This chain links TRBV2 with TRBJ1-1; tentative D call: TRBD1 (6 bases). This CDR3 region has 16 residues. CDR1 is SNHLY and CDR2 is FYNNEI in the germline V gene. The CDR3 reads CASSGQQLNVNTEVFF. The DNA of the CDR3 is TGTGCCAGCAGCGGACAGCAGCTAAACGTGAACACTGAAGTTTTCTTT. The full variable domain, its missing parts supplied by reference TRBV2 and TRBJ1-1, is EPEVTQTPSHQVTQMGQEVILRCVPISNHLYFYWYRQILGQKVEFLVSFYNNEISEKSEIFDDQFSVERPDGSNFTLKIRSTKLEDSAMYFCASSGQQLNVNTEVFFGQGTRLTVV.

The genes are TRBV29-1 and TRBJ1-2; possibly TRBD1 for D (6 bases). V lost 0 bases and J lost 0, with 11 bases in between. The germline V gene has CDR1 SQVTM and CDR2 ANQGSEA. The CDR3 is made up of 15 amino acids. The CDR3 region has the DNA TGCAGCGTTGAAGATTGGGACATTACTAACTATGGCTACACCTTC. Its protein product is CSVEDWDITNYGYTF. Drawing the rest from reference TRBV29-1 and TRBJ1-2, the complete variable domain is SAVISQKPSRDICQRGTSLTIQCQVDSQVTMMFWYRQQPGQSLTLIATANQGSEATYESGFVIDKFPISRPNLTFSTLTVSNMSPEDSSIYLCSVEDWDITNYGYTFGSGTRLTVV.

This clonotype was seen only a few times. The rearrangement uses TRBV3-1 and TRBJ1-2, with a tentative D call TRBD1 (6 bases). The CDR3 totals 14 residues. V lost 4 bases and J lost 8, with 17 bases in between. The germline gives CDR1 LGHDT, CDR2 YNNKEL (reference sequence). The CDR3 sequence is CASSRGRTPRGYTF. The CDR3 DNA follows: TGTGCCAGCAGCCGGGGGCGGACACCCCGGGGCTACACCTTC.

Only a few counts were recorded for this clonotype. The rearrangement joins TRBV7-2 to TRBJ2-3; tentatively, D is TRBD1 (7 bases). V shed 5 bases and J shed 4 bases, with 13 bases lying between them. This CDR3 contains 14 residues. CDR1 SGHTA and CDR2 FQGNSA come from the germline V gene. The CDR3 nucleotides read TGTGCCAGCAGCAATGGGGGGACAGCAGATACGCAGTATTTT. It translates to CASSNGGTADTQYF.

The rearrangement uses TRBV12-3 or TRBV12-4 and TRBJ2-2; 8 bases fit TRBD1. There are 14 residues in the CDR3. J lost 6 bases, V lost 7 bases, and 7 bases had no gene match. This CDR3 reads CASISSQGAGELFF. The CDR3 DNA follows: TGTGCCAGCATCTCCTCACAGGGGGCCGGGGAGCTGTTTTTT.

The V call is TRBV12-3 or TRBV12-4, the J call TRBJ1-3; D may be TRBD1 (5 bases). V shed 6 bases and J shed 6 bases, with 15 bases lying between them. CDR3 length: 14 amino acids. CDR3 coding DNA: TGTGCCAGCAGCGGGACTCCCGGCATAAACACCATATATTTT. Protein sequence: CASSGTPGINTIYF.

The genes are TRBV24-1 and TRBJ1-5; D gene uncertain. Per germline, CDR1 KGHDR and CDR2 SFDVKD. Trimming took 3 bases from V and 8 from J, leaving 10 bases between them. This CDR3 contains 13 residues. The CDR3 protein is CATSDHGGEPQHF. The CDR3 DNA is TGTGCCACCAGTGATCATGGCGGGGAGCCCCAGCATTTT.

Many counts were recorded for this clonotype. V is TRBV29-1 and J is TRBJ1-2; D is possibly TRBD1 (5 bases). The CDR3 spans 13 residues. Per germline, CDR1 SQVTM and CDR2 ANQGSEA. V was clipped by 4 bases and J by 5 bases, with 14 bases between them. CDR3 bases: TGCAGCGTTGCCATTACAGGAGGGTATGGCTACACCTTC. Residues: CSVAITGGYGYTF.

This clonotype has a handful of counts. The chain joins TRBV20-1 to TRBJ1-5; D perhaps matches TRBD1 (5 bases). The CDR3 is 14 residues long. V was shortened by 6 bases and J by 1 base, with 13 bases between the two germline ends. Germline V gene sequence: CDR1 DFQATT, CDR2 SNEGSKA (reference sequence). The CDR3 region has the DNA TGCAGTGCCCAAACAGGATTGAGCAATCAGCCCCAGCATTTT. Translated, it gives CSAQTGLSNQPQHF.

This clonotype was observed a single time. This rearrangement joins TRBV4-1 to TRBJ2-1, with 10 bases that match TRBD2. CDR1 and CDR2 from the germline V gene are MGHRA and YSYEKL. V lost 1 base to trimming and J lost 6 bases; unmatched junction nucleotides: 3. The CDR3 is 15 residues long. The CDR3 protein is CASSQGAGGRNEQFF. The CDR3 DNA follows: TGCGCCAGCAGCCAAGGAGCGGGGGGGCGCAATGAGCAGTTCTTC.

This chain connects TRBV18 to TRBJ1-1; no firm D call. The CDR3 covers 13 residues. Germline V gives CDR1 KGHSH, CDR2 LQKENI. Trimming stripped 2 bases from V and 10 bases from J, with 14 bases between. In DNA, the CDR3 is TGTGCCAGCTCACCAGGGGATACAAATGGAGCTTTCTTT. Translated, it gives CASSPGDTNGAFF.